This T cell receptor (beta chain) was captured by sequencing in a study of T cell changes during pregnancy in multiple sclerosis. CDR1 and CDR2 (germline): SGHNT, YENEEA. CDR3 length: 13 residues. Trimming took 3 bases from V and 12 from J; bases not matched to a gene: 10. Profiling relied on immunoSEQ multiplex PCR, and the TCRdb table lists in-frame clones only, not all of them. The table lists tens of thousands of clones, roughly 91% of them singletons. The chain uses TRBV11-3 and TRBJ1-1, with 7 bases fitting TRBD1. Specimen: peripheral blood, collected after pregnancy. This receptor was identified in a female donor in good health, enrolled as a control in a pregnancy study. The CDR3 sequence: CASSLSSPGGTFF. The CDR3 coding sequence is TGTGCCAGCAGCTTGAGTTCCCCAGGGGGAACTTTCTTT. Supplemented by reference TRBV11-3 and TRBJ1-1, the full variable domain reads EAGVVQSPRYKIIEKKQPVAFWCNPISGHNTLYWYLQNLGQGPELLIRYENEEAVDDSQLPKDRFSAERLKGVDSTLKIQPAELGDSAVYLCASSLSSPGGTFFGQGTRLTVV.